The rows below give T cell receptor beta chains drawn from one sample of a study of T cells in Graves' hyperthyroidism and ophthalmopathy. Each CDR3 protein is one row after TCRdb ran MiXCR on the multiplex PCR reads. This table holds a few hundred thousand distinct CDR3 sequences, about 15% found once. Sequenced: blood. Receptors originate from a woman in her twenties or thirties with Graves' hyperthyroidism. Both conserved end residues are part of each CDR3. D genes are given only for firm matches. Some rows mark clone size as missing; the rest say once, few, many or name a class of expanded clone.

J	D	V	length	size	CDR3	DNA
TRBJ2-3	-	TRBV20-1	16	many	CSARDGQQWGTDTQYF	TGCAGTGCTAGAGATGGCCAGCAGTGGGGCACAGATACGCAGTATTTT
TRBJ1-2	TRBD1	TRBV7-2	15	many	CASSITGQGDHGYTF	TGTGCCAGCAGCATAACGGGACAGGGGGATCATGGCTACACCTTC
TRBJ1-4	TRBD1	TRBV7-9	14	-	CASSMTGGREKLFF	TGTGCCAGCAGCATGACAGGGGGCCGGGAAAAACTGTTTTTT
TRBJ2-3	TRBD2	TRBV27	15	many	CASSFSGTLTDTQYF	TGTGCCAGCAGTTTTAGCGGGACACTTACAGATACGCAGTATTTT
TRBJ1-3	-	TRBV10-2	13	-	CASASTSGNTIYF	TGCGCCAGCGCTTCAACCTCTGGAAACACCATATATTTT
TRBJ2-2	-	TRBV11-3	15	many	CASSPGHVNTGELFF	TGTGCCAGCAGCCCCGGACACGTAAACACCGGGGAGCTGTTTTTT
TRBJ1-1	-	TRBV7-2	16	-	CASSLVPTVMNTEAFF	TGTGCCAGCAGCTTAGTCCCAACGGTAATGAACACTGAAGCTTTCTTT
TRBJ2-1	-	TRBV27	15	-	CASSFLVGTYNEQFF	TGTGCCAGCAGTTTTCTCGTGGGAACCTACAATGAGCAGTTCTTC
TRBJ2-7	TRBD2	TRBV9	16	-	CASSVGSPLAVYEQYF	TGTGCCAGCAGCGTAGGGTCCCCCCTAGCGGTTTACGAGCAGTACTTC
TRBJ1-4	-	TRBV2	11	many	CASNDKTRLFF	TGTGCCAGCAACGATAAGACACGCCTGTTTTTT
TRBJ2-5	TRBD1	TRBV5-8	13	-	CASRSGTVETQYF	TGTGCCAGCAGGTCTGGGACAGTTGAGACCCAGTACTTC
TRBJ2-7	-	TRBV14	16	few	CASSRDRALRSYEQYF	TGTGCCAGCAGCCGAGATAGAGCCCTTAGATCCTACGAGCAGTACTTC
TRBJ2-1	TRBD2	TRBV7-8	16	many	CASSLELAGGKVEQFF	TGTGCCAGCAGCCTCGAACTAGCGGGAGGAAAGGTTGAGCAGTTCTTC
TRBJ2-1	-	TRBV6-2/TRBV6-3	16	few	CATGDPGMLGYNEQFF	TGTGCCACGGGGGACCCAGGGATGCTTGGCTACAATGAGCAGTTCTTC
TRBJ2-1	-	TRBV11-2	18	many	CASSLRRTSMSLYNEQFF	TGTGCCAGCAGCTTAAGGAGGACCAGTATGAGTCTCTACAATGAGCAGTTCTTC
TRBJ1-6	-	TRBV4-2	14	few	CASSPRVGNSPLHF	TGTGCCAGCAGCCCCCGTGTGGGTAATTCACCCCTCCACTTT
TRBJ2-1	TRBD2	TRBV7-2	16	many	CASSLLGTSAYNEQFF	TGTGCCAGCAGCTTACTTGGGACTAGCGCCTACAATGAGCAGTTCTTC
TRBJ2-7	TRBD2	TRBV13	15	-	CASSLKREKRDEQYF	TGTGCCAGCAGCTTAAAGCGGGAGAAGAGGGACGAGCAGTACTTC
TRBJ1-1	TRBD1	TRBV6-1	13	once	CATEGAMNTEAFF	TGTGCCACCGAGGGGGCTATGAACACTGAAGCTTTCTTT
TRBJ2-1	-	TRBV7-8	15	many	CASSLAGERVEEQFF	TGTGCCAGCAGCTTAGCGGGGGAGAGGGTTGAGGAGCAGTTCTTC
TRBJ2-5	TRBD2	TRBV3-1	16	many	CASSQRTGPSGRAQYF	TGTGCCAGCAGCCAAAGAACGGGGCCTAGCGGGAGGGCCCAGTACTTC
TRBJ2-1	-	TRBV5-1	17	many	CASSPRGSGGSYNEQFF	TGCGCCAGCAGCCCCCGGGGGTCAGGGGGGTCCTACAATGAGCAGTTCTTC
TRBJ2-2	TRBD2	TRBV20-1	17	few	CSALPARLAGNTGELFF	TGCAGTGCTCTACCAGCTAGACTAGCGGGCAACACCGGGGAGCTGTTTTTT
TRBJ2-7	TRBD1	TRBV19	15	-	CASDTPGQDSYEQYF	TGTGCCAGCGACACACCAGGACAGGACTCCTACGAGCAGTACTTC
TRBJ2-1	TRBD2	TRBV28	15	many	CASSPSGSIYNEQFF	TGTGCCAGCAGTCCTAGCGGGAGTATCTACAATGAGCAGTTCTTC
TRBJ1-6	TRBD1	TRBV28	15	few	CASSLSSGGRSPLHF	TGTGCCAGCAGTTTATCTTCAGGGGGCAGATCACCCCTCCACTTT
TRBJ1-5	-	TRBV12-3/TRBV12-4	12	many	CASSSGNQPQHF	TGTGCCAGCAGTTCAGGGAATCAGCCCCAGCATTTT
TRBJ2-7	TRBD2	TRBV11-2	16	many	CASSSITSGINYEQYF	TGTGCCAGCAGCTCAATCACTAGCGGGATAAACTACGAGCAGTACTTC
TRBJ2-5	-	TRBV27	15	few	CASSLRSGDVETQYF	TGTGCCAGCAGTTTAAGGTCAGGGGATGTGGAGACCCAGTACTTC